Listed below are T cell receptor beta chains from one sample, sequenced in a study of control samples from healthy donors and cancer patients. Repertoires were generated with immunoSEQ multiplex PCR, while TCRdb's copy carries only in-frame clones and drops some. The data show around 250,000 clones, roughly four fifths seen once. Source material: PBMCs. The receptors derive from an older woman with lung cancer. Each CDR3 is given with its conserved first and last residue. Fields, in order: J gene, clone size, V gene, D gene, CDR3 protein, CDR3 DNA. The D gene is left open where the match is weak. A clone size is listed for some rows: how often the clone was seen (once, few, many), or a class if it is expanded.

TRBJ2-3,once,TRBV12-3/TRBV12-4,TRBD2,CASRGLATDTQYF,TGTGCCAGCAGGGGACTAGCAACAGATACGCAGTATTTT
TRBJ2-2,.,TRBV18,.,CASSPSTVPNTGELFF,TGTGCCAGCTCACCATCCACCGTCCCGAACACCGGGGAGCTGTTTTTT
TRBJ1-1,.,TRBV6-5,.,CASSYSGPSLAFF,TGTGCCAGCAGTTACTCGGGCCCTAGCTTGGCTTTCTTT
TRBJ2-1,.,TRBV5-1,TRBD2,CASSLAGSGGANEQFF,TGCGCCAGCAGCTTGGCCGGTAGCGGGGGGGCCAATGAGCAGTTCTTC
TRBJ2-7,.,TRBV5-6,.,CASSFEWTEVNYEQYF,TGTGCCAGCAGCTTCGAGTGGACCGAAGTGAACTACGAGCAGTACTTC
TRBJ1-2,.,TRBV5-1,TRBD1,CASSLGQGPYGYTF,TGCGCCAGCAGCTTGGGACAGGGCCCCTATGGCTACACCTTC
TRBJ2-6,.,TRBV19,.,CASSISGANVLTF,TGTGCCAGTAGTATATCTGGGGCCAACGTCCTGACTTTC
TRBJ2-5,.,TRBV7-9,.,CASSLEPVEETQYF,TGTGCCAGCAGCTTAGAACCAGTAGAAGAGACCCAGTACTTC
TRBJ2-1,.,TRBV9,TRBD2,CASSLAGVDNEQFF,TGTGCCAGCAGCCTAGCGGGAGTTGACAATGAGCAGTTCTTC
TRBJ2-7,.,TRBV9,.,CASSLATYSYEQYF,TGTGCCAGCAGCCTCGCCACTTACTCCTACGAGCAGTACTTC
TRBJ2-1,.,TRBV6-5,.,CASSTTRGAYNEQFF,TGTGCCAGCAGTACTACTAGAGGCGCCTACAATGAGCAGTTCTTC
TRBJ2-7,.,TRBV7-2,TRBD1,CASSLVQGVAEQYF,TGTGCCAGCAGCTTAGTACAGGGGGTGGCCGAGCAGTACTTC
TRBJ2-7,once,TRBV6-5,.,CASMVGDGSYEQYF,TGTGCCAGCATGGTTGGGGACGGTTCCTACGAGCAGTACTTC
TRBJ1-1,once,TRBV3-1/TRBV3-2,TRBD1,CASSQPGTGNTEAFF,TGTGCCAGCAGCCAACCCGGGACAGGGAACACTGAAGCTTTCTTT
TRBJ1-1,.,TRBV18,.,CASSREGGTEAFF,TGTGCCAGCTCACGGGAGGGTGGCACTGAAGCTTTCTTT
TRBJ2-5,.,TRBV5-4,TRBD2,CASSLGSASGGSRSQETQYF,TGTGCCAGCAGCTTGGGGTCTGCTAGCGGGGGCTCAAGATCCCAAGAGACCCAGTACTTC
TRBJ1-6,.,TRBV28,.,CASSSVHLQGNSPLHF,TGTGCCAGCAGTTCGGTACACTTGCAGGGTAATTCACCCCTCCACTTT
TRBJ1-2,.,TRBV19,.,CASSIDSPNPHYTF,TGTGCCAGTAGTATAGATTCGCCGAACCCCCACTACACCTTC
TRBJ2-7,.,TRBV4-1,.,CASSQGKDPLYEQYF,TGCGCCAGCAGCCAAGGCAAGGACCCCCTTTACGAGCAGTACTTC
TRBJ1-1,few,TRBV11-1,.,CASKRQMNTEAFF,TGTGCCAGCAAAAGACAGATGAACACTGAAGCTTTCTTT
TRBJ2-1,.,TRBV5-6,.,CASSLGLSSYNEQFF,TGTGCCAGCAGCTTGGGGCTTAGCTCCTACAATGAGCAGTTCTTC
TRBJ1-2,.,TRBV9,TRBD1,CASSAGTGSGYTF,TGTGCCAGCAGCGCCGGGACAGGCTCTGGCTACACCTTC
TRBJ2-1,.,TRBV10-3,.,CAISGVGYNEQFF,TGTGCCATCAGTGGGGTCGGCTACAATGAGCAGTTCTTC
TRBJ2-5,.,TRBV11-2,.,CASSRPGWGETQYF,TGTGCCAGCAGCCGTCCGGGGTGGGGAGAGACCCAGTACTTC
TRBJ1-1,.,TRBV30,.,CAWSQLRPLNTEAFF,TGTGCCTGGAGTCAGTTGAGACCGTTGAACACTGAAGCTTTCTTT
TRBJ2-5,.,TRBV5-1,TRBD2,CASSLLAGVETQYF,TGCGCCAGCAGCTTATTAGCGGGGGTAGAGACCCAGTACTTC
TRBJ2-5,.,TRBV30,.,CAWSVGGRETQYF,TGTGCCTGGAGTGTGGGAGGTAGGGAGACCCAGTACTTC
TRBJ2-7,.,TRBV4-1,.,CASSQEKGGTDFYEQYF,TGCGCCAGCAGCCAAGAAAAAGGCGGGACGGACTTTTACGAGCAGTACTTC
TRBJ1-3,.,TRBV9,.,CASSFPGSGNTIYF,TGTGCCAGCAGCTTCCCGGGCTCTGGAAACACCATATATTTT
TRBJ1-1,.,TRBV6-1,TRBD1,CASSVEGQGAGSTEAFF,TGTGCCAGCAGTGTAGAAGGACAGGGGGCCGGAAGCACTGAAGCTTTCTTT
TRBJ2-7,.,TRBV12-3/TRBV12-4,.,CASSFTTGEQYF,TGTGCCAGCAGTTTTACGACCGGCGAGCAGTACTTC